This record concerns one T cell receptor beta chain sequence. The antigen is unknown. This record belongs to a study of CD8 T cell repertoires and HIV-1 epitope variants. Overall study context: Separate wells received one of Twenty-five Gag or Nef variant peptides. A roughly 9-day culture received IL-2, IL-7 and IL-15 on days 3 and 7. General study points: No clonotypes responded to the TAALDMSHF plasma variant; several recognized KF9, one HW9.

Per germline, CDR1 MDHEN and CDR2 SYDVKM. V lost 6 bases and J lost 0, with 19 bases in between. This CDR3 has 17 residues. Sequencing used immunoSEQ multiplex PCR; TCRdb keeps in-frame clones, though not all of them. The table lists approximately 4,800 clones, about 63% of them singletons. The receptor was isolated from a male donor with HIV. The V gene is TRBV28, the J gene TRBJ2-3; possibly TRBD1 or TRBD2 for D (5 bases each). The sequenced material came from cultured CD8+ T cells derived from PBMCs. CDR3 sequence: CASSSVVGAESTDTQYF. In DNA form, the CDR3 reads TGTGCCAGCAGCTCCGTGGTCGGGGCGGAAAGCACAGATACGCAGTATTTT.